Each of the 26 T cell receptor beta chains below was sequenced from the same sample in a study of T cells in localized non-small cell lung cancer. TCRdb's copy holds only in-frame clones and misses some; the assay was immunoSEQ multiplex PCR. This table has under 2,500 clones, less than 25% appearing once. Source: lung tumor tissue, taken before any cancer treatment. The source is a male donor aged 60 or over with stage I lung adenocarcinoma.

The table lists this clone with a count of one. V gene TRBV29-1 combines with J gene TRBJ1-1; a possible D gene is TRBD1 (6 bases). The germline V gene has CDR1 SQVTM and CDR2 ANQGSEA. This CDR3 is 13 amino acids long. The germline V and J ends were trimmed by 7 bases and 6 bases, with 18 bases remaining between them. CDR3 in amino acids: CSAGPPGAPEAFF. The CDR3 region has the DNA TGCAGCGCGGGTCCCCCGGGGGCCCCTGAAGCTTTCTTT.

This clone was seen a few times. The chain carries TRBV9 and TRBJ1-2, with D possibly TRBD1 on 6 matching bases. V dropped 0 bases and J dropped 3 bases, with 12 bases sitting between them. CDR1 and CDR2 from the germline V gene are SGDLS and YYNGEE. The CDR3 contains 15 residues. This CDR3 reads CASSVVQGSDYGYTF. The CDR3, as DNA: TGTGCCAGCAGCGTAGTCCAGGGGTCGGACTATGGCTACACCTTC.

By sample share, this clone is medium-sized (0.01 to 0.1%). The chain couples TRBV28 to TRBJ2-3; 8 nucleotides line up with TRBD1. The V segment lost 6 bases and the J segment 3 bases; nucleotides outside the gene matches: 11. The germline gives CDR1 MDHEN, CDR2 SYDVKM. The CDR3 runs 16 residues. DNA of the CDR3: TGTGCCAGCAGCCGCGCCGGGACAGGTCGAACAGATACGCAGTATTTT. Translated: CASSRAGTGRTDTQYF.

This clone has only a few counts. The chain uses TRBV4-1 and TRBJ1-1, with D possibly TRBD1 on 6 matching bases. CDR3 length: 15 amino acids. With 1 base removed from V and 4 bases from J, the gap between germline ends came to 13 bases. CDR1 is MGHRA and CDR2 is YSYEKL in the germline V gene. The CDR3 region is CASSQVGGRRTEAFF. CDR3 coding DNA: TGCGCCAGCAGCCAAGTGGGGGGGCGCCGCACTGAAGCTTTCTTT.

The chain recombines TRBV11-3 with TRBJ2-2; 8 bases fit TRBD1. CDR3 size: 14 residues. J gave up 7 bases and V 4 bases, and 5 bases lay outside the gene matches. In germline, CDR1 is SGHNT, CDR2 YENEEA. The CDR3 nucleotides are TGTGCCAGCAGCTACAGGGGGGCAAACGGGGAGCTGTTTTTT. It is translated as CASSYRGANGELFF.

This clone is categorized as large. V is TRBV9 and J is TRBJ1-2; a weak D match, TRBD1 (5 bases). Per germline, CDR1 SGDLS and CDR2 YYNGEE. V shed 4 bases and J shed 0 bases, with 13 bases lying between them. The CDR3 loop spans 15 amino acids. As DNA, the CDR3 is TGTGCCAGCAGCACCTGGGACGGAGCTAACTATGGCTACACCTTC. This gives the protein CASSTWDGANYGYTF.

This rearrangement joins TRBV28 to TRBJ1-5; TRBD1 is a possible D gene (5 bases). From germline, CDR1 is MDHEN and CDR2 SYDVKM. The CDR3 totals 17 residues. The V gene lost 2 bases and the J gene lost 4 bases, with 18 bases spanning the gap. The CDR3 coding sequence is TGTGCCAGCAGTTTAATTGGGGCGACGGCCCTGAATCAGCCCCAGCATTTT. Its translation: CASSLIGATALNQPQHF.

Relative to its sample, this clone is medium-sized. The chain has TRBV11-3 and TRBJ1-4, with D unresolved. The V gene lost 5 bases and the J gene lost 0 bases, with 16 bases spanning the gap. This CDR3 comprises 17 residues. The germline V gene has CDR1 SGHNT and CDR2 YENEEA. The CDR3 DNA reads as TGTGCCAGCAGCCATAGTTGGGATGTCTCAACTAATGAAAAACTGTTTTTT. It translates to CASSHSWDVSTNEKLFF.

The chain carries TRBV30 and TRBJ2-7; 8 nucleotides agree with TRBD2. V gave up 3 bases and J gave up 7 bases; unmatched junction bases: 11. The CDR3 has 14 residues. From germline, CDR1 is GTSNPN and CDR2 SVGIG (reference sequence). CDR3 nucleotide sequence: TGTGCCTGGAGCCCCGGGGGGGGGTTAAAGGAGCAGTACTTC. Translated, it gives CAWSPGGGLKEQYF.

The chain employs TRBV11-3 and TRBJ2-3; 14 bases align to TRBD2. V lost 5 bases, J lost 0 bases, and 7 bases stayed unmatched. Germline CDR1 reads SGHNT; CDR2 reads YENEEA. CDR3 length: 18 amino acids. The CDR3 DNA reads as TGTGCCAGCAGCAAGGGACTAGCGGGGGACCTTAGCACAGATACGCAGTATTTT. Amino acids: CASSKGLAGDLSTDTQYF.

In this sample, this clone turned up a few times. The chain couples TRBV11-3 to TRBJ2-7; D may match TRBD1 or TRBD2 (6 bases each). Germline V CDR1 and CDR2: SGHNT, YENEEA. The CDR3 is made up of 16 amino acids. Trimming took 5 bases from V and 0 from J, leaving 17 bases between them. CDR3 region: CASSQPRGGPSYEQYF. Here the CDR3 DNA reads TGTGCCAGCAGCCAACCCCGAGGGGGGCCCTCCTACGAGCAGTACTTC.

The chain combines TRBV6-8 with TRBJ1-5; D is unresolved. Germline CDR1 is MNHGY and CDR2 is SAAAGT. The V and J ends lost 8 bases and 4 bases respectively, with 9 bases between them. This CDR3 spans 12 amino acids. The CDR3 here is CASGRENQPQHF. CDR3 in DNA: TGTGCCAGCGGGAGGGAGAATCAGCCCCAGCATTTT.

The V and J genes are TRBV6-7 and TRBJ2-4, with 9 bases matching TRBD1. TRBV6-7 carries the ORF label, with uncertain function. There are 17 residues in the CDR3. J was trimmed by 3 bases and V by 5 bases; bases with no gene match: 11. The CDR3 DNA is TGTGCCAGCAGTCCCGGGACAGGGATTTATGACAAAAACATTCAGTACTTC. This encodes CASSPGTGIYDKNIQYF.

For this clone: One end of the junction varies from germline; a read error may be responsible. The chain has TRBV11-3 and TRBJ2-2; a weak D match, TRBD2 (5 bases). Germline CDR1 SGHNT, CDR2 YENEEA. CDR3 length: 14 residues. The CDR3 DNA is TGTGCTAGCAGCCCCGGGGCGAACACCGGGGAGCTGTTTTTT. Protein product: CASSPGANTGELFF.

By frequency in the sample, this clone is medium-sized. This chain uses TRBV6-8 with TRBJ2-3, with TRBD2 matching 13 bases. CDR1 is MNHGY, CDR2 SAAAGT, per germline. The V and J ends lost 3 bases and 1 base, in that order; junction bases with no gene match: 13. The CDR3 covers 20 residues. The CDR3 sequence is CASSYPGLAGAGEGTDTQYF. The CDR3 DNA reads as TGTGCCAGCAGTTATCCAGGACTAGCGGGGGCCGGGGAGGGCACAGATACGCAGTATTTT.

CDR3 region: CASSGRSSYNEQFF. CDR3 in DNA: TGTGCCAGCAGCGGAAGAAGCTCCTACAATGAGCAGTTCTTC. This chain links TRBV9 with TRBJ2-1; D not certain. Trimming shortened V by 3 bases and J by 0 bases, and 7 bases separated the two germline ends. This CDR3 is built from 14 residues. CDR1 and CDR2 from the germline V gene are SGDLS and YYNGEE.

The chain is built from TRBV18 and TRBJ2-7; tentative D call: TRBD2 (6 bases). V lost 3 bases to trimming and J lost 4 bases, with 16 bases between them. Germline loops: CDR1 KGHSH, CDR2 LQKENI. The CDR3 is made up of 15 amino acids. The CDR3 loop is CASSPGGVRSYEQYF. CDR3 bases: TGTGCCAGCTCACCCGGGGGAGTGAGAAGTTACGAGCAGTACTTC.

As concerns this clone: Other DNA sequences of this sample code for an identical CDR3. The V and J genes are TRBV11-3 and TRBJ2-7; D might be TRBD1 (6 bases). This CDR3 contains 14 residues. V was cut by 5 bases and J by 1 base, with 12 bases left in between. Germline CDR1 and CDR2: SGHNT and YENEEA. CDR3 coding DNA: TGTGCCAGCAGCGTCGACAGGACATCCTACGAGCAGTACTTC. Residues: CASSVDRTSYEQYF.

This chain joins TRBV11-3 and TRBJ1-1; D is uncertain. CDR1 and CDR2 from the germline V gene are SGHNT and YENEEA. CDR3 length equals 14 residues. The V and J ends lost 1 base and 3 bases respectively, with 9 bases between them. CDR3 coding DNA: TGTGCCAGCAGCTTAGGTTCTAGTGACACTGAAGCTTTCTTT. Residues: CASSLGSSDTEAFF.

In this sample, this clone turned up a few times. This chain connects TRBV6-8 to TRBJ2-3, with 7 bases matching TRBD1. The trim removed 5 bases at V and 2 bases at J, leaving 13 bases unmatched. This CDR3 spans 17 amino acids. Germline V lookup: CDR1 MNHGY, CDR2 SAAAGT. In DNA, the CDR3 is TGTGCCAGCAGTCCCCGACAGGGATCCCTTGCCACAGATACGCAGTATTTT. This translates into CASSPRQGSLATDTQYF.

The CDR3 region has the DNA TGTGCCAGCTCATCTACAGGGAATCCGAACACCGGGGAGCTGTTTTTT. Its protein product is CASSSTGNPNTGELFF. The chain has TRBV18 and TRBJ2-2, with a weak D call TRBD1 (6 bases). The germline V gene encodes CDR1 KGHSH and CDR2 LQKENI. Trimming left V 5 bases short and J 0 bases short, with 13 bases between. This CDR3 spans 16 amino acids.

This clone has only a few counts. This rearrangement joins TRBV5-1 to TRBJ2-3, with unresolved D. The CDR3 covers 14 residues. Germline-derived CDR1 and CDR2 are SGHRS and YFSETQ. V was pared by 1 base and J by 0 bases, with 6 bases between. CDR3 DNA sequence: TGCGCCAGCAGCTTGACTACTAGCACAGATACGCAGTATTTT. Translation gives CASSLTTSTDTQYF.

On this clone itself: The junction shows a germline mismatch at one end, possibly a read error. V gene TRBV6-8 combines with J gene TRBJ1-1; tentatively, D is TRBD1 (6 bases). The CDR3 is 14 amino acids. CDR1 and CDR2 (germline): MNHGY, SAAAGT. The CDR3 sequence: CAISGQLMNTEAFF. CDR3 coding DNA: TGTGCCATCAGTGGACAGCTAATGAACACTGAAGCTTTCTTT.

The chain employs TRBV18 and TRBJ1-1; TRBD1 agrees at 8 bases. The V gene's germline CDR1 is KGHSH and CDR2 LQKENI. V trimming: 3 bases; J trimming: 2 bases; junction bases outside the gene matches: 2. The CDR3 is made up of 14 amino acids. The DNA for the CDR3 is TGTGCCAGCTCACCGACAGGGGAAAACACTGAAGCTTTCTTT. Translation gives CASSPTGENTEAFF.

The V and J genes are TRBV28 and TRBJ2-3; D might be TRBD2 (5 bases). V lost 2 bases, J lost 1 base, and 13 bases lay in between. CDR1 and CDR2 from the germline V gene are MDHEN and SYDVKM. This CDR3 region has 16 residues. As DNA, the CDR3 is TGTGCCAGCAGTTTAGCGGGTGGATCGGGCACAGATACGCAGTATTTT. Residues: CASSLAGGSGTDTQYF.

This clone was seen a handful of times. The rearrangement joins TRBV11-3 to TRBJ2-1, with TRBD2 as a possible D gene (5 bases). V lost 5 bases and J 4 bases, leaving 24 bases between the germline ends. This CDR3 is 18 amino acids long. CDR1 is SGHNT and CDR2 is YENEEA in the germline V gene. CDR3 coding DNA: TGTGCCAGCAGCGAAAAATGGGCGTCGGGGTTTCTATACAATGAGCAGTTCTTC. Its translation is CASSEKWASGFLYNEQFF.